These T cell receptor beta chains were read from a single sample in a study of T cells in Graves' hyperthyroidism and ophthalmopathy. TCRdb re-called the multiplex PCR reads with MiXCR, one entry per CDR3 protein. The data hold 300,000 to 450,000 distinct CDR3 sequences, with approximately 15% observed a single time. The sequenced sample was blood. The receptors come from an older woman with Graves' hyperthyroidism. CDR3s include the opening cysteine and the closing phenylalanine or tryptophan. D genes are given only for firm matches. For some rows the clone size is stated as once, few or many, or as a class when expanded; others skip it.

TRBV4-1,TRBD1,many,TRBJ1-2,TGCGCCAGCAGCCCACAAGGGTCAGGGGGAGGCTACACCTTC,CASSPQGSGGGYTF
TRBV3-1,TRBD1,NA,TRBJ2-2,TGTGCCAGCAGCCAAGATCAGGGGGCGAGGGAGCTGTTTTTT,CASSQDQGARELFF
TRBV18,NA,many,TRBJ1-5,TGTGCCAGCTCACCAGATTTGGGGCGGCCCCAGCATTTT,CASSPDLGRPQHF
TRBV11-3,TRBD2,many,TRBJ2-7,TGTGCCAGCAGCCGAGGACTAGCGGGAGGAAAGAAGTACTTC,CASSRGLAGGKKYF
TRBV18,NA,many,TRBJ1-5,TGTGCCAGCAGCTCGGACAGAAATCAGCCCCAGCATTTT,CASSSDRNQPQHF
TRBV19,TRBD1,NA,TRBJ2-5,TGTGCCAGTAGTTTACGGACAGGCGGAGAGACCCAGTACTTC,CASSLRTGGETQYF
TRBV2,NA,many,TRBJ2-1,TGTGCCAGCAGTGCCGGTGGGCCCAGCTCCTACAATGAGCAGTTCTTC,CASSAGGPSSYNEQFF
TRBV18,NA,NA,TRBJ2-3,TGTGCCAGCTCACCCCAACAGGGAACAGATACGCAGTATTTT,CASSPQQGTDTQYF
TRBV5-1,TRBD2,few,TRBJ2-3,TGCGCCAGCAGACTAGCGGGACGCAGCACAGATACGCAGTATTTT,CASRLAGRSTDTQYF
TRBV20-1,NA,many,TRBJ1-2,TGCAGTGCAGGGGGTAACTATGGCTACACCTTC,CSAGGNYGYTF
TRBV6-5,NA,many,TRBJ1-4,TGTGCCAGCAGTTACTCGCAGGTCCGGAATGAAAAACTGTTTTTT,CASSYSQVRNEKLFF
TRBV3-1,NA,few,TRBJ2-1,TGTGCCAGCAGCCAAGATTCAGGGGCCCGAGGGGGTAGGAATGAGCAGTTCTTC,CASSQDSGARGGRNEQFF
TRBV5-1,TRBD2,many,TRBJ2-1,TGCGCCAGCAGACTAGCGGGAACCTCCTACAATGAGCAGTTCTTC,CASRLAGTSYNEQFF
TRBV28,NA,many,TRBJ1-5,TGTGCCAGCAGTTTACCCCTTGGTAGCAATCAGCCCCAGCATTTT,CASSLPLGSNQPQHF
TRBV7-9,TRBD1,many,TRBJ2-1,TGTGCCAGCAGCACCGGGACAGGGTTAAGGAATGAGCAGTTCTTC,CASSTGTGLRNEQFF
TRBV7-9,TRBD2,many,TRBJ2-7,TGTGCCAGCAGCTCCCTAGCGGGAAGCCACTACGAGCAGTACTTC,CASSSLAGSHYEQYF
TRBV30,NA,many,TRBJ1-5,TGTGCCTGGAGTCAATGGGCTCAGCCCCAGCATTTT,CAWSQWAQPQHF
TRBV7-4,TRBD1,many,TRBJ2-1,TGTGCCAGCAGCTTTTTAGGACAGGGCAATGAGCAGTTCTTC,CASSFLGQGNEQFF
TRBV18,TRBD2,many,TRBJ2-1,TGTGCCAGCTCATCACGCGGCGGGAGCTCCTACAATGAGCAGTTCTTC,CASSSRGGSSYNEQFF
TRBV10-3,TRBD1,many,TRBJ2-7,TGTGCCATCAGCGGGACAGGGAGCTCCTACGAGCAGTACTTC,CAISGTGSSYEQYF
TRBV27,NA,many,TRBJ1-2,TGTGCCAGCAGTCCAAACAGGGTTTATGGCTACACCTTC,CASSPNRVYGYTF
TRBV25-1,NA,few,TRBJ2-2,TGTGCCAGCAGCGAGGTCACCGGGGAGCTGTTTTTT,CASSEVTGELFF
TRBV11-2,NA,few,TRBJ2-3,TGTGCCAGCAGCTTAGATCCCCTAAGGGTTACGCAGTATTTT,CASSLDPLRVTQYF
TRBV6-5,NA,many,TRBJ1-6,TGTGCCAGCAGGTCGGGGGTGAATTCACCCCTCCACTTT,CASRSGVNSPLHF